Each of the 26 T cell receptor beta chains below was sequenced from the same sample in a study of T cell repertoires in cytomegalovirus infection (dated by TCRdb to between 2018 and 2020). The run used an Illumina HiSeq 1500. TCRdb handled the public reads itself, with Q25 trimming in fastp and clone calling in MiXCR, and kept productive beta chains. Rows with a matching CDR3 protein are joined into one entry that keeps the most common DNA and genes. Recorded for this sample are more than 650,000 distinct CDR3 sequences; 35% of them occurred a single time. The ten largest clonotypes hold about 2.8% of the sample. Sequenced input: PBMCs. These receptors were collected from a human donor in good health (CMV status not recorded). Some clones in this sample may be carry-over from other donors' samples.

The chain couples TRBV7-2 to TRBJ2-7; TRBD2 matches at 11 bases. Trimming cost V 5 bases and J 2 bases; bases outside gene matches: 5. The germline CDR1 and CDR2 sequences are SGHTA and FQGNSA. This CDR3 has 15 residues. The DNA of the CDR3 is TGTGCCAGCAGCGCCTTAGCGGGAGGGCCCTACGAGCAGTACTTC. This gives the protein CASSALAGGPYEQYF.

V is TRBV12-3 or TRBV12-4 and J is TRBJ1-2, with 8 bases identical to TRBD1. J was trimmed by 8 bases and V by 2 bases; bases with no gene match: 22. CDR3 size: 19 residues. This chain's CDR3 is CASSLSSGDGQGLFWGYTF. The CDR3 nucleotides are TGTGCCAGCAGTTTATCCTCCGGGGACGGACAGGGCCTATTCTGGGGCTACACCTTC.

As for this clonotype: One junction end disagrees with the germline gene, perhaps due to a read error. V and J are TRBV28 and TRBJ2-5; 7 positions match TRBD2. Germline values: CDR1 MDHEN, CDR2 SYDVKM. The CDR3 has 18 amino acids. The CDR3 here is CASTPPGDPASGQEAQYF. The DNA for the CDR3 is TGTGCCAGCACCCCCCCGGGGGATCCGGCTAGCGGCCAAGAGGCCCAGTACTTC.

V gene TRBV7-3 combines with J gene TRBJ2-1; 7 bases match TRBD2. The CDR3 runs to 15 residues. The germline V gene encodes CDR1 SGHTA and CDR2 FQGTGA. The junction had 4 bases not matched to a gene; V was cut back by 1 base and J by 4 bases. In DNA form, the CDR3 reads TGTGCCAGCAGCTTAAATCCGGGGGGATACAATGAGCAGTTCTTC. This translates into CASSLNPGGYNEQFF.

This clonotype was counted between two and nine times. J is TRBJ2-7 and V is TRBV10-2, with D perhaps given as TRBD1 or TRBD2 (6 bases each). The CDR3 consists of 14 residues. Germline V gene lookup returns CDR1 WSHSY and CDR2 SAAADI. V gave up 7 bases and J gave up 2 bases, with 15 bases separating them. CDR3 nucleotide sequence: TGCGCCAGCAAGGGAGGACAGACCACCTACGAGCAGTACTTC. Amino acids: CASKGGQTTYEQYF.

CDR3 sequence (DNA): TGTGCCAGTAGCACCATCACCGGGCTGAGCAATGAGCAGTTCTTC. Protein product: CASSTITGLSNEQFF. The V and J genes are TRBV19 and TRBJ2-1, with D unresolved. Per the germline V gene, CDR1 is LNHDA and CDR2 is SQIVND (reference sequence). The ends were cut back, 6 bases at V and 6 bases at J, with 18 bases in the middle. The CDR3 is made up of 15 amino acids.

This clonotype has ten or more counts. The chain employs TRBV7-9 and TRBJ1-2; maybe TRBD1 (5 bases). Trimming took 5 bases from V and 8 from J, leaving 21 bases between them. CDR3 length: 15 residues. The germline V gene encodes CDR1 SEHNR and CDR2 FQNEAQ (reference sequence). The CDR3 reads CASSPDIQVTSGYTF. CDR3 nucleotides: TGTGCCAGCAGCCCTGACATACAGGTTACCAGCGGCTACACCTTC. Using reference TRBV7-9 and TRBJ1-2 for the parts outside the CDR3, the full variable domain is DTGVSQNPRHKITKRGQNVTFRCDPISEHNRLYWYRQTLGQGPEFLTYFQNEAQLEKSRLLSDRFSAERPKGSFSTLEIQRTEQGDSAMYLCASSPDIQVTSGYTFGSGTRLTVV.

This clonotype has ten or more counts. The chain employs TRBV12-3 or TRBV12-4 and TRBJ1-2; perhaps TRBD1 as D (5 bases). V lost 8 bases to trimming and J lost 3 bases, with 16 bases between them. The CDR3 length is 14 residues. CDR3 in amino acids: CASSPNRGDYGYTF. The DNA of the CDR3 is TGTGCCAGCTCCCCTAATAGAGGGGACTATGGCTACACCTTC.

The V gene is TRBV28, the J gene TRBJ1-1, with unresolved D. CDR3 length: 15 residues. Germline CDR1 is MDHEN and CDR2 is SYDVKM. V was trimmed by 6 bases and J by 1 base, leaving 15 bases between them. Written as DNA, the CDR3 is TGTGCCAGCAGCTCGTCGGGGATCACGAACACTGAAGCTTTCTTT. It is translated as CASSSSGITNTEAFF.

This clonotype was recorded a few times. The chain joins TRBV6-1 to TRBJ2-7, with D tentatively TRBD2 (6 bases). This CDR3 contains 15 residues. Between the trimmed V and J ends, which lost 0 bases and 0 bases, there was a span of 9 bases. The germline V gene encodes CDR1 MNHNS and CDR2 SASEGT. The CDR3 is CASSEAGLSSYEQYF. The CDR3 DNA sequence: TGTGCCAGCAGTGAAGCGGGACTCAGCTCCTACGAGCAGTACTTC.

This clonotype has a handful of counts. The V and J genes are TRBV19 and TRBJ1-5; D is perhaps TRBD1 (5 bases). The CDR3 loop spans 15 amino acids. CDR1 is LNHDA, CDR2 SQIVND, per germline (reference sequence). V was cut by 1 base and J by 9 bases, with 16 bases left in between. The CDR3 loop is CASSIGVRGGRPQHF. Written as DNA, the CDR3 is TGTGCCAGTAGTATAGGTGTTCGTGGGGGACGGCCCCAGCATTTT.

This chain joins TRBV12-3 or TRBV12-4 and TRBJ2-7, with 9 bases identical to TRBD1. The CDR3 is made up of 16 amino acids. Trimming removed 3 bases from V and 6 bases from J; junction bases left unmatched: 12. In nucleotides, the CDR3 is TGTGCCAGCAGTTTTATTCAAGGGACAGGGAAGAGCGAGCAGTACTTC. Its translation is CASSFIQGTGKSEQYF.

The rearrangement links TRBV5-1 to TRBJ1-3, with D hard to call. V lost 0 bases and J 2 bases, leaving 9 bases between the germline ends. The CDR3 has 15 residues. CDR1 and CDR2 (germline): SGHRS, YFSETQ. CDR3 residues: CASSLDGMAGNTIYF. Written as DNA, the CDR3 is TGCGCCAGCAGCTTGGATGGTATGGCTGGAAACACCATATATTTT.

J is TRBJ1-1 and V is TRBV28; TRBD1 matches 8 bases. This CDR3 has 13 amino acids. CDR1 is MDHEN, CDR2 SYDVKM, per germline. J gave up 4 bases and V 6 bases, and 4 bases lay outside the gene matches. The DNA for the CDR3 is TGTGCCAGCAGACTCACAGGGGGCACTGAAGCTTTCTTT. Translation: CASRLTGGTEAFF.

Turning to this clonotype: Compared with germline, one end of the junction differs, possibly owing to a read error. Written as DNA, the CDR3 is TGTGCCAGCAGCCCTGGGACTAGCGGGGGTTACACAGATACGCAGTATTGG. It specifies CASSPGTSGGYTDTQYW. The chain uses TRBV28 and TRBJ2-3; 14 bases match TRBD2. CDR1 and CDR2 (germline): MDHEN, SYDVKM. This CDR3 has 17 residues.

The chain has TRBV19 and TRBJ1-3, with D possibly matching TRBD1 (5 bases). Germline CDR1 LNHDA, CDR2 SQIVND (reference sequence). Between the trimmed V and J ends, which lost 3 bases and 2 bases, there was a span of 8 bases. CDR3 length equals 14 residues. Here the CDR3 reads CASSIEDTGNTIYF. The CDR3 DNA reads TGTGCCAGTAGTATCGAGGACACTGGAAACACCATATATTTT. Full variable domain (remainder filled in from reference TRBV19 and TRBJ1-3): DGGITQSPKYLFRKEGQNVTLSCEQNLNHDAMYWYRQDPGQGLRLIYYSQIVNDFQKGDIAEGYSVSREKKESFPLTVTSAQKNPTAFYLCASSIEDTGNTIYFGEGSWLTVV.

This clonotype was observed a handful of times. The chain carries TRBV7-2 and TRBJ1-2, with 8 nucleotides matching TRBD1. Germline CDR1 reads SGHTA; CDR2 reads FQGNSA. The CDR3 totals 14 residues. J lost 8 bases, V lost 1 base, and 6 bases had no gene match. This CDR3 is CASSLGQGAKGYTF. CDR3 coding DNA: TGTGCCAGCAGCTTAGGCCAGGGGGCTAAAGGCTACACCTTC.

In regard to this clonotype: This clone may be a read error of a much larger clone one base away. The V call is TRBV7-2, the J call TRBJ2-1; a weak D match, TRBD2 (6 bases). There are 17 residues in the CDR3. CDR1 SGHTA and CDR2 FQGNSA come from the germline V gene. V lost 4 bases and J 3 bases, leaving 19 bases between the germline ends. The CDR3 loop reads CASSSIGSGVVYNEQFF. The CDR3 coding sequence is TGTGCCAGCAGCTCCATCGGGTCGGGAGTGGTCTACAATGAGCAGTTCTTC.

This clonotype was seen only a few times. This chain links TRBV12-3 or TRBV12-4 with TRBJ2-5; D gene ambiguous. The V and J ends lost 1 base and 5 bases respectively, with 5 bases between them. This CDR3 has 12 residues. The CDR3 region has the DNA TGTGCCAGCAGTTTAGATCATGAGACCCAGTACTTC. It codes for CASSLDHETQYF.

The chain joins TRBV7-6 to TRBJ2-7; D ambiguous. Trimming took off 4 bases at V and 0 bases at J, with 4 bases between the two ends. CDR3 length: 12 residues. Looked up from germline, CDR1 is SGHVS and CDR2 is FNYEAQ. CDR3 bases: TGTGCCAGCAGCTACAACTCCTACGAGCAGTACTTC. Amino acids: CASSYNSYEQYF.

The CDR3 is CASSPEGLAGAPYEQYF. CDR3 DNA: TGTGCCAGCAGTCCCGAGGGGCTAGCGGGGGCACCCTACGAGCAGTACTTC. The chain is built from TRBV6-2 or TRBV6-3 and TRBJ2-7; 10 bases match TRBD2. The CDR3 sequence is 17 residues long. In germline, CDR1 is MNHEY, CDR2 SVGEGT. With V trimmed by 5 bases and J by 2 bases, 12 bases remained unmatched.

This clonotype showed up just a few times. The chain carries TRBV5-1 and TRBJ2-1, with 12 bases that match TRBD1. Germline values: CDR1 SGHRS, CDR2 YFSETQ. This CDR3 spans 16 amino acids. V lost 4 bases and J lost 7; bases outside the gene matches: 9. CDR3: CASSLAGTGGENEQFF. CDR3 coding DNA: TGCGCCAGCAGCCTAGCCGGGACAGGGGGCGAAAATGAGCAGTTCTTC.

As to this clonotype: Germline and junction disagree at one end, which may indicate a read error. The V gene is TRBV12-3 or TRBV12-4, the J gene TRBJ2-3; D is possibly TRBD2 (5 bases). There are 13 residues in the CDR3. The CDR3 region is CDSSFLAADTQYF. CDR3 sequence (DNA): TGTGACAGCAGTTTTCTAGCAGCAGATACGCAGTATTTT.

The chain combines TRBV24-1 with TRBJ2-1; D remains ambiguous. CDR3 size: 14 residues. Trimming took 4 bases from V and 3 from J, leaving 9 bases between them. Germline V gene lookup returns CDR1 KGHDR and CDR2 SFDVKD. CDR3 region: CATSEWGNYNEQFF. The CDR3 coding sequence is TGTGCCACCAGTGAATGGGGTAACTACAATGAGCAGTTCTTC.

This clonotype showed up many times. The chain combines TRBV7-2 with TRBJ1-1; a possible D gene is TRBD1 (5 bases). Germline values: CDR1 SGHTA, CDR2 FQGNSA. Trimming removed 1 base at V and 6 bases at J, with 21 bases between. The CDR3 is made up of 17 amino acids. CDR3 in amino acids: CASSLVTLAGGLAEAFF. CDR3 nucleotides: TGTGCCAGCAGCTTAGTAACATTGGCGGGGGGTCTAGCTGAAGCTTTCTTT.

This clonotype has a count of ten or more. CDR3 in amino acids: CASSRTATNEKLFF. As DNA, the CDR3 is TGTGCCAGCAGTCGGACGGCAACTAATGAAAAACTGTTTTTT. This chain joins TRBV6-1 and TRBJ1-4; D call uncertain. This CDR3 region has 14 residues. The germline gives CDR1 MNHNS, CDR2 SASEGT. Trimming pared 5 bases from V and 0 bases from J, leaving 7 bases between.